The source of this T cell receptor beta chain is a study of CD8 T cells in ankylosing spondylitis. Overall study results and limits: Reportedly, significant enrichment of disease-linked clones occurred in matched ankylosing spondylitis synovial fluid. In the blood and synovial fluid of reactive arthritis, some motif variants had been previously reported. Characteristic of ankylosing spondylitis blood, it appeared, was a TCR beta motif comprising roughly eight highly homologous variants.

Germline V CDR1 and CDR2: SGHRS, YFSETQ. V was cut by 2 bases and J by 0 bases, with 18 bases left in between. This CDR3 region has 18 residues. In TCRdb, the 5' RACE reads were re-called with MiXCR into one record per CDR3 protein. The repertoire has fewer than 650,000 distinct CDR3 sequences, approximately 12% of them found once; the top ten carry 6.8%. Details on this clonotype: Its antigen is not identified.

Sample: blood, either unsorted or a sorted T cell fraction (not recorded which). This chain links TRBV5-1 with TRBJ2-1, with TRBD2 as a possible D gene (6 bases). This TCR derives from a male donor with ankylosing spondylitis. The CDR3 region is CASSFLWGDSSSYNEQFF. DNA for the CDR3: TGCGCCAGCAGCTTCTTATGGGGGGACTCGAGCTCCTACAATGAGCAGTTCTTC. The whole variable domain, filled in from reference TRBV5-1 and TRBJ2-1, reads KAGVTQTPRYLIKTRGQQVTLSCSPISGHRSVSWYQQTPGQGLQFLFEYFSETQRNKGNFPGRFSGRQFSNSRSEMNVSTLELGDSALYLCASSFLWGDSSSYNEQFFGPGTRLTVL.